The next 10 T cell receptor beta chains were all read from a single sample in a study of T-cell memory formation after mild COVID-19. TCRdb analysed the 5' RACE reads with MiXCR anew, one entry per CDR3 protein. The data hold 350,000 to 500,000 distinct CDR3 sequences, with about a quarter observed a single time. Source material: PBMCs or a T cell subset sorted from them (not recorded which). Receptor source: an adult woman who had mild COVID-19 (a few samples of this study predate the infection). Cell type and time point are not known.

The table lists this clonotype with a few counts. This CDR3 is CATSDNGQGGHTQYF. The DNA of the CDR3 is TGTGCCACCAGTGACAACGGCCAGGGCGGGCATACGCAGTATTTT. V is TRBV24-1 and J is TRBJ2-3; D is tentatively TRBD1 or TRBD2 (5 bases each). Germline V gives CDR1 KGHDR, CDR2 SFDVKD. The CDR3 extends over 15 amino acids. V lost 4 bases and J 7 bases, leaving 17 bases between the germline ends.

This clonotype has just a few counts. The chain couples TRBV29-1 to TRBJ1-2; 8 bases fit TRBD1. Germline lookup yields CDR1 SQVTM and CDR2 ANQGSEA. This CDR3 comprises 15 residues. V lost 7 bases, J lost 3 bases, and 13 bases stayed unmatched. CDR3: CSGVTGEGSDYGYTF. CDR3 sequence (DNA): TGCAGCGGCGTGACAGGGGAGGGAAGTGACTATGGCTACACCTTC.

This clonotype was picked up a small number of times. The chain employs TRBV29-1 and TRBJ2-7; 7 bases map to TRBD1. V lost 2 bases, J lost 3 bases, and 4 bases stayed unmatched. The CDR3 is made up of 13 amino acids. Germline CDR1 and CDR2: SQVTM and ANQGSEA. CDR3 loop: CSVELQGIYEQYF. The CDR3 DNA reads TGCAGCGTTGAACTACAGGGGATCTACGAGCAGTACTTC.

This clonotype was seen just once. Here the CDR3 reads CASSLVGVEETQYF. The CDR3 DNA reads as TGTGCCAGCAGCTTGGTGGGGGTTGAAGAGACCCAGTACTTC. This chain uses TRBV5-4 with TRBJ2-5; D possibly matches TRBD1 or TRBD2 (5 bases each). Trimming pared 0 bases from V and 3 bases from J, leaving 9 bases between. The CDR3 is made up of 14 amino acids. CDR1 is SGHNT, CDR2 YYREEE, per germline (reference sequence).

In its sample, this clonotype was seen a few times. The chain is built from TRBV11-2 and TRBJ2-2; 7 bases are shared with TRBD2. The V gene end was trimmed by 2 bases and the J gene end by 4 bases; junction bases not matched to a gene: 4. Germline V gene data show CDR1 as SGHAT and CDR2 as FQNNGV. CDR3 size: 15 residues. CDR3 sequence reads: CASSLLAESTGELFF. CDR3 coding DNA: TGTGCCAGCAGCTTACTAGCGGAAAGCACCGGGGAGCTGTTTTTT.

V and J are TRBV7-3 and TRBJ2-3; 7 bases match TRBD1. V was pared by 0 bases and J by 2 bases, with 17 bases of the junction left unmatched. Germline CDR1 SGHTA, CDR2 FQGTGA. The CDR3 is made up of 20 amino acids. Written as DNA, the CDR3 is TGTGCCAGCAGCTTAACGTACTTTCGCAGTGGGGACAGATTCACAGATACGCAGTATTTT. Encoded protein: CASSLTYFRSGDRFTDTQYF.

This clonotype was observed a few times. The chain recombines TRBV12-3 or TRBV12-4 with TRBJ2-3, with 9 bases identical to TRBD2. The junction had 12 bases not matched to a gene; V was cut back by 5 bases and J by 0 bases. The CDR3 covers 18 residues. CDR3 sequence reads: CASSPGLALISSTDTQYF. Written as DNA, the CDR3 is TGTGCCAGCAGTCCGGGACTAGCCCTAATTTCTAGCACAGATACGCAGTATTTT.

The J gene is TRBJ2-1, the V gene TRBV12-3 or TRBV12-4; 7 bases are a match to TRBD2. The CDR3 has 16 amino acids. V lost 6 bases to trimming and J lost 7 bases; unmatched junction nucleotides: 15. This chain's CDR3 is CASRLAVAGKRNEQFF. As DNA, the CDR3 is TGTGCCAGCAGGCTAGCGGTTGCGGGGAAGCGGAATGAGCAGTTCTTC.

The gene calls are TRBV12-3 or TRBV12-4 and TRBJ2-7, with D hard to call. Trimming removed 8 bases at V and 2 bases at J, with 16 bases between. CDR3 length equals 14 residues. The CDR3 nucleotides are TGTGCCAGCGCGACCGAGGAGCGAGCCTACGAGCAGTACTTC. Translated: CASATEERAYEQYF.

This clonotype has a count of ten or more. V and J are TRBV9 and TRBJ2-3; 9 bases match TRBD2. CDR1 is SGDLS and CDR2 is YYNGEE in the germline V gene. After removal of 3 bases from V and 3 bases from J, the junction contained 8 bases not matched to a gene. The CDR3 is 16 amino acids. The CDR3 here is CASSDGAGGGTDTQYF. The CDR3 coding sequence is TGTGCCAGCAGCGATGGAGCGGGGGGCGGGACAGATACGCAGTATTTT.